Listed below are T cell receptor beta chains from one sample, sequenced in a study of Tregs in tolerant kidney transplant recipients. This table comes from immunoSEQ multiplex PCR, and its TCRdb copy is limited to in-frame clones, with some not included. The sample holds about 78,000 clones, about 91% seen once. The source was Tregs from blood, collected before the transplant. Receptor source: a human donor who received a combined kidney and bone marrow transplant. Each CDR3 is given with its conserved first and last residue. A D gene is named only where the DNA matches it firmly. Where a row states a size, it is once, few, many or the class of an expanded clone; other rows omit it.

abundance	v_gene	j_gene	d_gene	CDR3aa	CDR3nt
-	TRBV7-9	TRBJ1-4	TRBD1	CASSPAGTVIEKLFF	TGTGCCAGCAGCCCTGCGGGGACAGTGATTGAAAAACTGTTTTTT
-	TRBV7-7	TRBJ2-1	-	CASSVDSVNEQFF	TGTGCCAGCAGCGTCGACTCCGTCAATGAGCAGTTCTTC
-	TRBV18	TRBJ1-5	-	CASSSGSNQPQHF	TGTGCCAGCTCATCCGGAAGCAATCAGCCCCAGCATTTT
-	TRBV10-2	TRBJ2-5	TRBD2	CAGGGSQETQYF	TGCGCCGGGGGGGGGTCACAAGAGACCCAGTACTTC
-	TRBV7-2	TRBJ2-7	-	CASSLDPAATYEQYF	TGTGCCAGCAGCTTAGACCCCGCGGCTACCTACGAGCAGTACTTC
-	TRBV28	TRBJ2-7	-	CASSLLAGSLDSYEQYF	TGTGCCAGCAGTTTACTAGCAGGATCCCTCGACTCCTACGAGCAGTACTTC
-	TRBV7-3	TRBJ1-1	-	CASSPQGGGTEAFF	TGTGCCAGCAGCCCCCAGGGAGGTGGGACTGAAGCTTTCTTT
-	TRBV4-2	TRBJ1-2	TRBD1	CASSRGVGTDYGYTF	TGTGCCAGCAGCCGAGGAGTCGGGACAGACTATGGCTACACCTTC
-	TRBV5-4	TRBJ2-7	-	CASSLSGSSYEQYF	TGTGCCAGCAGCTTATCTGGGAGCTCCTACGAGCAGTACTTC
-	TRBV5-1	TRBJ2-3	-	CASSHQQDTQYF	TGCGCCAGCAGCCATCAACAAGATACGCAGTATTTT
few	TRBV13	TRBJ2-1	TRBD2	CASIRQGGNEQFF	TGTGCCAGCATCCGGCAGGGAGGGAATGAGCAGTTCTTC
once	TRBV7-2	TRBJ1-1	-	CASRPVHTEAFF	TGTGCCAGCCGCCCGGTTCACACTGAAGCTTTCTTT
-	TRBV6-5	TRBJ1-2	-	CASSLMWEGYTF	TGTGCCAGCAGTTTGATGTGGGAAGGCTACACCTTC
-	TRBV7-2	TRBJ2-7	TRBD1	CASSLNVGQGYEQYF	TGTGCCAGCAGCTTAAACGTCGGACAGGGCTACGAGCAGTACTTC
few	TRBV14	TRBJ2-7	-	CASSQGGEQYF	TGTGCCAGCAGCCAAGGGGGAGAGCAGTACTTC
-	TRBV6-5	TRBJ1-1	TRBD1	CASSYPRQGNTEAFF	TGTGCCAGCAGTTACCCTAGACAGGGAAACACTGAAGCTTTCTTT
-	TRBV7-9	TRBJ2-1	TRBD2	CASRFGLAGGDEQFF	TGTGCCAGCAGATTCGGACTAGCGGGAGGGGATGAGCAGTTCTTC
once	TRBV19	TRBJ2-1	-	CASSPGSGKSYNEQFF	TGTGCCAGTAGTCCAGGGAGCGGCAAATCCTACAATGAGCAGTTCTTC
-	TRBV30	TRBJ2-1	-	CAWGQDDHNEQFF	TGTGCCTGGGGACAAGATGACCACAATGAGCAGTTCTTC
-	TRBV5-1	TRBJ2-7	TRBD1	CASSYGRSTGHPYEQYF	TGCGCCAGCAGCTACGGCCGATCGACAGGGCACCCCTACGAGCAGTACTTC
-	TRBV15	TRBJ2-2	TRBD2	CATSGGVGPRGTGELFF	TGTGCCACCAGCGGGGGGGTTGGTCCTAGGGGCACCGGGGAGCTGTTTTTT
-	TRBV5-6	TRBJ1-3	-	CASSLLGQGNTIYF	TGTGCCAGCAGCCTTCTTGGACAAGGAAACACCATATATTTT
-	TRBV5-4	TRBJ2-3	-	CASSSRGRRTDTQYF	TGTGCCAGCAGCTCGCGGGGGCGACGCACAGATACGCAGTATTTT
once	TRBV6-5	TRBJ2-5	-	CASKEGSDQETQYF	TGTGCCAGCAAGGAGGGATCCGACCAAGAGACCCAGTACTTC
-	TRBV6-5	TRBJ2-2	TRBD2	CASILSGRATGELFF	TGTGCCAGCATCCTTAGCGGGAGGGCCACCGGGGAGCTGTTTTTT
-	TRBV28	TRBJ2-5	-	CASSKTGVYGETQYF	TGTGCCAGCAGCAAAACGGGGGTCTATGGGGAGACCCAGTACTTC
-	TRBV7-9	TRBJ2-3	-	CASSARGGTDTQYF	TGTGCCAGCAGCGCGCGTGGGGGCACAGATACGCAGTATTTT
-	TRBV19	TRBJ2-7	-	CASSIGTEQYF	TGTGCCAGTAGTATCGGGACCGAACAGTACTTC
-	TRBV20-1	TRBJ2-5	-	CRPKETQYF	TGCAGGCCGAAAGAGACCCAGTACTTC
few	TRBV29-1	TRBJ2-7	-	CSVDHGGEQYF	TGCAGCGTTGACCACGGGGGCGAGCAGTACTTC
-	TRBV4-1	TRBJ2-4	-	CASSQGLQAPGNIQYF	TGCGCCAGCAGCCAAGGGTTACAGGCCCCTGGGAACATTCAGTACTTC
-	TRBV5-1	TRBJ1-1	-	CASSLAKGQMNTEAFF	TGCGCCAGCAGCTTGGCCAAGGGACAAATGAACACTGAAGCTTTCTTT
-	TRBV7-9	TRBJ1-1	-	CASSLYRDGAFF	TGTGCCAGCAGCTTGTACAGGGATGGAGCTTTCTTT
-	TRBV2	TRBJ2-7	-	CASKSGTSSYEQYF	TGTGCCAGCAAATCAGGGACCAGCTCCTACGAGCAGTACTTC
-	TRBV14	TRBJ2-7	-	CASSPQGPSYEQYF	TGTGCCAGCAGCCCTCAGGGGCCCTCCTACGAGCAGTACTTC
once	TRBV10-3	TRBJ2-3	TRBD1	CAIRRDSPDTQYF	TGTGCCATCAGAAGGGACAGTCCAGATACGCAGTATTTT
once	TRBV4-2	TRBJ2-4	-	CASSRIRGSAAKNIQYF	TGTGCCAGCAGCCGAATCCGGGGATCGGCCGCCAAAAACATTCAGTACTTC
-	TRBV4-1	TRBJ2-7	TRBD2	CASSPRTSGGTYEQYF	TGCGCCAGCAGCCCTCGGACTAGCGGGGGGACCTACGAGCAGTACTTC
-	TRBV28	TRBJ2-3	TRBD2	CASRGLGLAVSTDTQYF	TGTGCCAGCAGGGGACTGGGACTAGCGGTTAGCACAGATACGCAGTATTTT
once	TRBV11-2	TRBJ2-3	-	CASSLGADTQYF	TGTGCCAGCAGCTTAGGGGCAGATACGCAGTATTTT
-	TRBV30	TRBJ1-5	-	CAWSPTTGGNQPQHF	TGTGCCTGGAGTCCAACGACAGGAGGCAATCAGCCCCAGCATTTT
-	TRBV6-6	TRBJ2-7	-	CATGYYEQYF	TGTGCTACCGGATACTACGAGCAGTACTTC
-	TRBV11-2	TRBJ2-1	TRBD1	CASSPGQGSYNEQFF	TGTGCCAGCAGCCCCGGACAGGGTTCCTACAATGAGCAGTTCTTC
-	TRBV11-2	TRBJ1-1	-	CASSFQGMNTEAFF	TGTGCCAGCAGCTTCCAGGGGATGAACACTGAAGCTTTCTTT
-	TRBV4-2	TRBJ2-2	-	CASSQEGPRGPNTGELFF	TGTGCCAGCAGCCAAGAGGGCCCCAGGGGCCCGAACACCGGGGAGCTGTTTTTT
-	TRBV4-2	TRBJ2-7	TRBD2	CASSQEGLAGEADEQYF	TGTGCCAGCAGCCAAGAGGGACTAGCGGGAGAGGCCGACGAGCAGTACTTC